This T cell receptor (beta chain) was identified in a study of identical twins. Study results and caveats: Shared out-of-frame alpha sequences (those common to twins) showed excess low generation probability. Out-of-frame sharing of TCR alpha in monozygotic twins was underestimated by models.

A universal primer site was added by template switching, and unique molecular identifiers were carried by the cDNA. TCRdb called the 5' RACE reads again in MiXCR, with one record for every CDR3 protein. The sample has a few hundred thousand distinct CDR3 sequences; 10% to 13% are singletons. All of the donors were Caucasians in good health. Between the trimmed V and J ends, which lost 6 bases and 0 bases, there was a span of 17 bases. Germline V CDR1 and CDR2: MNHEY, SMNVEV (reference sequence). The length of the CDR3 is 16 residues. This clonotype showed up many times. What it binds is unknown. The chain combines TRBV27 with TRBJ1-1; weak D call: TRBD1 (5 bases). The TCR originated in a man aged 50 to 60 in good health. Sequencing was performed on memory T cells sorted from blood. Here the CDR3 reads CASRNTGLLMNTEAFF. The DNA of the CDR3 is TGTGCCAGCAGGAATACAGGCCTGCTTATGAACACTGAAGCTTTCTTT.